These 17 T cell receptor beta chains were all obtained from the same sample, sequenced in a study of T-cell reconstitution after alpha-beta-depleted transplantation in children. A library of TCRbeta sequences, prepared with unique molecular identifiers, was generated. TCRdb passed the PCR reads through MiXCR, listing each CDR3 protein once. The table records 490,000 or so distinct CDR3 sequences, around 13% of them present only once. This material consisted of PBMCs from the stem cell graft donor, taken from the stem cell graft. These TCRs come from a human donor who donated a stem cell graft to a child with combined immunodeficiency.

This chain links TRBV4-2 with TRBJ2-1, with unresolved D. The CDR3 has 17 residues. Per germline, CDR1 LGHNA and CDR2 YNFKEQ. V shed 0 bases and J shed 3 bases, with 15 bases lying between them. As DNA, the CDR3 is TGTGCCAGCAGCCAAGATTTGCAGCTTAGCCACTACAATGAGCAGTTCTTC. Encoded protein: CASSQDLQLSHYNEQFF.

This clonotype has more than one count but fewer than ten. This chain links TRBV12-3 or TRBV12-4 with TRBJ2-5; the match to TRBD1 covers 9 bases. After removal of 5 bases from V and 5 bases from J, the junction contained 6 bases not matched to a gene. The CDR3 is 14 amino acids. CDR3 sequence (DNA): TGTGCCAGCAGTCGGGGGACAGGGTTGGAGACCCAGTACTTC. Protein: CASSRGTGLETQYF.

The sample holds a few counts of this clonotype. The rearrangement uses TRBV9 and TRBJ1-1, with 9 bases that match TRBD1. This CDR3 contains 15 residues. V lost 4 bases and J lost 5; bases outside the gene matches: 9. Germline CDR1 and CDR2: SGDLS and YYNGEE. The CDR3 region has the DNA TGTGCCAGCAGCCCGATGGACAGGGGTTTGACTGAAGCTTTCTTT. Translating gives CASSPMDRGLTEAFF.

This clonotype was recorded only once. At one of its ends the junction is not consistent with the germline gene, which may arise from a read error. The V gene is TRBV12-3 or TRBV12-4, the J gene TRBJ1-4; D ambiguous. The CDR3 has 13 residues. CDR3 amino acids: CDSSLSSGIQLFF. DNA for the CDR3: TGTGACAGCAGTTTATCGTCGGGGATCCAACTGTTTTTT.

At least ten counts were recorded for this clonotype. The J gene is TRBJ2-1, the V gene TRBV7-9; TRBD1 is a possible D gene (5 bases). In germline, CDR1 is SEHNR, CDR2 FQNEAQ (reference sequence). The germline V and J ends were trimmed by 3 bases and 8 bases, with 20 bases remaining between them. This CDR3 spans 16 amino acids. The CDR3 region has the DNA TGTGCCAGCAGCTTTTGGGGCCAGTTGAGCGTGGATGAGCAGTTCTTC. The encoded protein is CASSFWGQLSVDEQFF.

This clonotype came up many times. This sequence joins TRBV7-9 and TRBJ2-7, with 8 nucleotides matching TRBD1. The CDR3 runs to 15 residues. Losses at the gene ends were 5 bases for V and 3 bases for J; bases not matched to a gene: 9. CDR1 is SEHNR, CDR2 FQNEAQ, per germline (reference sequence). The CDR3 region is CASSPRTGQHYEQYF. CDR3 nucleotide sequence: TGTGCCAGCAGCCCCAGGACAGGGCAACACTACGAGCAGTACTTC.

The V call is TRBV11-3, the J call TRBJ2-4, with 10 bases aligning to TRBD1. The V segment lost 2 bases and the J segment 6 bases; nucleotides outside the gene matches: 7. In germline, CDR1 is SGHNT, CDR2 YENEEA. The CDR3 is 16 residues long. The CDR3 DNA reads TGTGCCAGCAGCTTACGGACAGGGGGAGTGGGAAACATTCAGTACTTC. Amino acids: CASSLRTGGVGNIQYF.

For the CDR3, the DNA is TGTGCCAGCAGACCCGGACAGGAAAACATTCAGTACTTC. Amino acid sequence: CASRPGQENIQYF. The V gene is TRBV6-2 or TRBV6-3, the J gene TRBJ2-4, with 7 bases that match TRBD1. The V segment lost 6 bases and the J segment 5 bases; nucleotides outside the gene matches: 4. The germline V gene has CDR1 MNHEY and CDR2 SVGEGT. The CDR3 runs 13 residues.

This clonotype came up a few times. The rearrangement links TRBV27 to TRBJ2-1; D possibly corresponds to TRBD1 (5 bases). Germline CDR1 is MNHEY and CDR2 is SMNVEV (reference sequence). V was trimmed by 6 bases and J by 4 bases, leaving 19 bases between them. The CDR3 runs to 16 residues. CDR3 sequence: CASSPRGHRIYNEQFF. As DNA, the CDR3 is TGTGCCAGCAGCCCTAGGGGCCATCGAATTTACAATGAGCAGTTCTTC.

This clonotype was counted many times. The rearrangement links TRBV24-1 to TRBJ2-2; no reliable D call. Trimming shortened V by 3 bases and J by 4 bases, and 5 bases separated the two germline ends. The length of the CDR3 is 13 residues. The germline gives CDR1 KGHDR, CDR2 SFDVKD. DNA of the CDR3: TGTGCCACCAGTGATGACGGCACCGGGGAGCTGTTTTTT. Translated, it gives CATSDDGTGELFF.

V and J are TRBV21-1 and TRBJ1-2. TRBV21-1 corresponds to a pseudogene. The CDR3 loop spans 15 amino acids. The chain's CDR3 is CASSKGPGWRYGYTF. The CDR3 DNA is TGTGCCAGCAGCAAAGGTCCGGGCTGGAGGTATGGCTACACCTTC.

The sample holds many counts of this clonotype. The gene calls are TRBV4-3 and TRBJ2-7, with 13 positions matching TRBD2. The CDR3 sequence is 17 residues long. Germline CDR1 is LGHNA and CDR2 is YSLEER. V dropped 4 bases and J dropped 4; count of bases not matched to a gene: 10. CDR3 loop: CASSRQLAGGLSYEQYF. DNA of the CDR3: TGCGCCAGCAGCCGCCAACTAGCGGGAGGGCTCTCGTACGAGCAGTACTTC.

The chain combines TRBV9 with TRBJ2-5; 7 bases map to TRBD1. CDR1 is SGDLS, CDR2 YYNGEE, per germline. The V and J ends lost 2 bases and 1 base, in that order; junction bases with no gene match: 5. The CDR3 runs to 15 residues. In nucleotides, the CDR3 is TGTGCCAGCAGCGTTGGACAGGCGCTCCAAGAGACCCAGTACTTC. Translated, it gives CASSVGQALQETQYF.

The CDR3 reads CASSNPGLPYEQYF. The CDR3 nucleotides are TGTGCCAGCAGCAACCCGGGACTCCCCTACGAGCAGTACTTC. This chain connects TRBV7-9 to TRBJ2-7; a possible D gene is TRBD2 (6 bases). Trimming removed 5 bases at V and 2 bases at J, with 13 bases between. The CDR3 covers 14 residues. Germline V gene data show CDR1 as SEHNR and CDR2 as FQNEAQ (reference sequence).

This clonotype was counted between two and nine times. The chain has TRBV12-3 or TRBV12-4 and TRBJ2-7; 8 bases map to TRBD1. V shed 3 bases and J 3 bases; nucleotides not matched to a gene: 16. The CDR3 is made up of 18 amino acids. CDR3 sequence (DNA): TGTGCCAGCAGTTTCACCCCCTCCATGGACAGGGCCTACTACGAGCAGTACTTC. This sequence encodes CASSFTPSMDRAYYEQYF.

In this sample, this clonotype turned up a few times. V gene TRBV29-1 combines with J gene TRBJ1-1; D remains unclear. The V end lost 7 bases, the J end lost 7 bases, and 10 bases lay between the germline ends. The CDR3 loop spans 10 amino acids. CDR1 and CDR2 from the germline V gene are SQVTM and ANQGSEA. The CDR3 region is CSGWWGEAFF. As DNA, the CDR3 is TGCAGCGGGTGGTGGGGTGAAGCTTTCTTT.

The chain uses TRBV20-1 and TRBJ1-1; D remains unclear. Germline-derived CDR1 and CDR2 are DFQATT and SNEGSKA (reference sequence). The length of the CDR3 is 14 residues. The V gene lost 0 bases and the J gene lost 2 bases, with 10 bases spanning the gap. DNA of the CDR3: TGCAGTGCTAGAGAAGGACTGCTAAACACTGAAGCTTTCTTT. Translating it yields CSAREGLLNTEAFF.